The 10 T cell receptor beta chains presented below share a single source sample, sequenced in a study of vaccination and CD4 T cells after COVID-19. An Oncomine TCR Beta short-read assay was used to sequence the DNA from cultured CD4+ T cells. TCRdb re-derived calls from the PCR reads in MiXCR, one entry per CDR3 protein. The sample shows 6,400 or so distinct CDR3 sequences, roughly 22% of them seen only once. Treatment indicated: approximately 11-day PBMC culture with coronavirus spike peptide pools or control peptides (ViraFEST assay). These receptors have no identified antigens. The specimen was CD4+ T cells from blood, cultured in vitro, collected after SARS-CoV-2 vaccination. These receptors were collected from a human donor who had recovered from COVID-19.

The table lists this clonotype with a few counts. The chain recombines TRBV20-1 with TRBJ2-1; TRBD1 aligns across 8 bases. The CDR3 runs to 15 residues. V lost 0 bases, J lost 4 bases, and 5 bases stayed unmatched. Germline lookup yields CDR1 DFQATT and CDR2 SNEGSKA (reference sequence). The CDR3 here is CSARDRRTGYNEQFF. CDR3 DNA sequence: TGCAGTGCTAGAGATAGGCGGACAGGGTACAATGAGCAGTTCTTC.

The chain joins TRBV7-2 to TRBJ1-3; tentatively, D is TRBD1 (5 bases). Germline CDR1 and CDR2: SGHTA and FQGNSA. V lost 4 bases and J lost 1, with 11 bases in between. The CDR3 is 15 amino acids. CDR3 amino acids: CASSSRHRSGNTIYF. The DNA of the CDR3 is TGTGCCAGCAGCTCCCGTCACAGGTCTGGAAACACCATATATTTT.

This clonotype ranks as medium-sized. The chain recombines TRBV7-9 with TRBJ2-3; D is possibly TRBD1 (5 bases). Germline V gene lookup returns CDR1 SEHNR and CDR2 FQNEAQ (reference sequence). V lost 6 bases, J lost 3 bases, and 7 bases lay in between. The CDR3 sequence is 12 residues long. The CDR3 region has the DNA TGTGCCAGCAGGACAGAAACAGATACGCAGTATTTT. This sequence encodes CASRTETDTQYF. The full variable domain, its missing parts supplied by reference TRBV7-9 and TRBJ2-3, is DTGVSQNPRHKITKRGQNVTFRCDPISEHNRLYWYRQTLGQGPEFLTYFQNEAQLEKSRLLSDRFSAERPKGSFSTLEIQRTEQGDSAMYLCASRTETDTQYFGPGTRLTVL.

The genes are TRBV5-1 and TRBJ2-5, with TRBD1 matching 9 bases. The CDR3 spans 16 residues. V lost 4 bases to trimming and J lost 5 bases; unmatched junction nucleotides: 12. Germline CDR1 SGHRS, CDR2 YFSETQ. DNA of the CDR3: TGCGCCAGCAGCCCTGACAGGGGGGCACTGGTGGAGACCCAGTACTTC. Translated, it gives CASSPDRGALVETQYF.

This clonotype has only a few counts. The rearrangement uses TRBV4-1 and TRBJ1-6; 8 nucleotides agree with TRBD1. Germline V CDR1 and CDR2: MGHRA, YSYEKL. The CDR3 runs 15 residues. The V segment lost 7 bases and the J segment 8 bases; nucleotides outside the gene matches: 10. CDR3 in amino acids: CASTLQGDGDSPLHF. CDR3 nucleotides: TGCGCCAGCACCCTACAGGGGGATGGGGATTCACCCCTCCACTTT.

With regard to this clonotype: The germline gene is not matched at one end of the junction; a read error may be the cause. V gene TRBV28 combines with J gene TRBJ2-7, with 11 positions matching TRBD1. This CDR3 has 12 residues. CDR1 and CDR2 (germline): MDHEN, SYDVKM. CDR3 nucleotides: TGTGCCAGCAGGGACAGGGGGCATTCATTAGGCTTC. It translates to CASRDRGHSLGF.

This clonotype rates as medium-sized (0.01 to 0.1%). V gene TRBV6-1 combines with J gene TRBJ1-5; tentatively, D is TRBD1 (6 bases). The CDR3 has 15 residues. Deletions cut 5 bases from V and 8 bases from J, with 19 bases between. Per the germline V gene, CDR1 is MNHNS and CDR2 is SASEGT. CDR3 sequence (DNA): TGTGCCAGCAGTCCTGCCTGGGGGGCCGGGAAGCCCCAGCATTTT. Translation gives CASSPAWGAGKPQHF.

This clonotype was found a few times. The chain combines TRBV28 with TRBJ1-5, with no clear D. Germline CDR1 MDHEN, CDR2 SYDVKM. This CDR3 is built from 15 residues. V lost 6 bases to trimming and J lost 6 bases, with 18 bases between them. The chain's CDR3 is CASSPLIGWGQPQHF. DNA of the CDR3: TGTGCCAGCAGCCCACTGATAGGATGGGGTCAGCCCCAGCATTTT.

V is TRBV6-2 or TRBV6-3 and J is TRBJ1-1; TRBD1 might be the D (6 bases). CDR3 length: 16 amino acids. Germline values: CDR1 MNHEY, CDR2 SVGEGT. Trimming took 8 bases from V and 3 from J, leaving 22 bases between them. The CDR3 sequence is CASHHWGGRRDTEAFF. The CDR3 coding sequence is TGTGCCAGCCACCACTGGGGGGGCCGACGGGACACTGAAGCTTTCTTT.

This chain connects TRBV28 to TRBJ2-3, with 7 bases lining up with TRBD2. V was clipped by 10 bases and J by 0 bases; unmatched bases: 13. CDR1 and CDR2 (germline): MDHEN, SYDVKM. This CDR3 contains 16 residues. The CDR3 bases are TGTGCCACCCTTTTGGGGGGGGGAGGGAGCACAGATACGCAGTATTTT. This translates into CATLLGGGGSTDTQYF.